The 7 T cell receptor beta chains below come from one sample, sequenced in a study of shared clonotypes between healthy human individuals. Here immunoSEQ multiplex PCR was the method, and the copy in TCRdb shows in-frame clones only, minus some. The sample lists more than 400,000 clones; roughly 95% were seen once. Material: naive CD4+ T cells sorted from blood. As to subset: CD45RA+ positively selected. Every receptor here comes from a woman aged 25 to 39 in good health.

CDR3 nucleotides: TGTGCCAGCAGACAAGAGATCCCAACTGAAGCTTTCTTT. Translated: CASRQEIPTEAFF. The V gene is TRBV6-1, the J gene TRBJ1-1; D unresolved. The CDR3 sequence is 13 residues long. Trimming removed 6 bases at V and 5 bases at J, with 13 bases between. The V gene's germline CDR1 is MNHNS and CDR2 SASEGT.

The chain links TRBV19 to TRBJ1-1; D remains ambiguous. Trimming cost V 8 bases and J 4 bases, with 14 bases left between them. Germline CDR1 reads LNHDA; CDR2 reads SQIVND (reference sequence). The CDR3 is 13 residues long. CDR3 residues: CASSGSSGTEAFF. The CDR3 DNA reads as TGTGCCAGTTCCGGATCTTCGGGCACTGAAGCTTTCTTT.

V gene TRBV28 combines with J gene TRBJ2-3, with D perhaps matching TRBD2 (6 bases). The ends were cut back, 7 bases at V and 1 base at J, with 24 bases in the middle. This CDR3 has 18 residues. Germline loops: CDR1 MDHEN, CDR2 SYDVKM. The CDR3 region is CASNTRPRGSTGTDTQYF. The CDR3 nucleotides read TGTGCCAGCAACACCCGGCCCCGGGGGAGCACTGGCACAGATACGCAGTATTTT.

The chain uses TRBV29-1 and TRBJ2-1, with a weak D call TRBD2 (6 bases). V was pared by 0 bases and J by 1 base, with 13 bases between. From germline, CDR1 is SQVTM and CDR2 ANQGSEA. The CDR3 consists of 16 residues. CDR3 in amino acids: CSVEDGGPMSYNEQFF. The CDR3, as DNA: TGCAGCGTTGAAGACGGGGGACCCATGTCCTACAATGAGCAGTTCTTC.

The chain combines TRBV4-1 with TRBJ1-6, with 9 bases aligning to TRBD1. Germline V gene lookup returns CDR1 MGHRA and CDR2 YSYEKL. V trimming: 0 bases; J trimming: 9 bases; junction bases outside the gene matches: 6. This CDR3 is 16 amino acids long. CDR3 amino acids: CASSQEGTGLSSPLHF. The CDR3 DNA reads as TGCGCCAGCAGCCAAGAAGGGACAGGGCTGAGTTCACCCCTCCACTTT.

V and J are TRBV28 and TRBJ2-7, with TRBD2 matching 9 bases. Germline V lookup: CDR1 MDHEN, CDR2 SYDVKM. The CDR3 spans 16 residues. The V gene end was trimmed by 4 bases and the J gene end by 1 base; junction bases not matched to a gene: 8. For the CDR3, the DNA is TGTGCCAGCAGTTCTTTTCTAGCGGGACCTTCCTACGAGCAGTACTTC. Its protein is CASSSFLAGPSYEQYF.

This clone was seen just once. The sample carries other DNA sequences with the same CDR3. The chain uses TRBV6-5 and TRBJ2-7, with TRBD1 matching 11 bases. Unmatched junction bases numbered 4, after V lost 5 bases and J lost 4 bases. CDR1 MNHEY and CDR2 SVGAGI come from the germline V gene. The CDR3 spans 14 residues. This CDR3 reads CASSSGTGGYEQYF. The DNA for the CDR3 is TGTGCCAGCAGTAGCGGGACAGGGGGATACGAGCAGTACTTC.